These 17 T cell receptor beta chains share one sample of origin, sequenced in a study of blood T cell repertoires in COVID-19. Here immunoSEQ multiplex PCR was the method, and the copy in TCRdb shows in-frame clones only, minus some. The data show 390,000 or so clones, around 89% seen once. The sequencing input was PBMCs or T cells enriched from blood (not recorded which). These receptor sequences come from a man younger than 30 who had recovered from COVID-19.

This clone was detected once. This rearrangement joins TRBV11-3 to TRBJ2-1; 8 nucleotides line up with TRBD1. There are 16 residues in the CDR3. The germline V gene has CDR1 SGHNT and CDR2 YENEEA. The V and J ends lost 0 bases and 3 bases, in that order; junction bases with no gene match: 4. This CDR3 reads CASSLEQGADYNEQFF. In DNA, the CDR3 is TGTGCCAGCAGCTTAGAGCAGGGGGCTGACTACAATGAGCAGTTCTTC.

This clone has just one count. V and J are TRBV11-3 and TRBJ2-1; 14 bases match TRBD2. Germline loops: CDR1 SGHNT, CDR2 YENEEA. This CDR3 has 16 residues. J was trimmed by 7 bases and V by 4 bases; bases with no gene match: 6. The CDR3 is CASSSRLAGGHNEQFF. The CDR3 DNA follows: TGTGCCAGCAGCTCTCGACTAGCGGGGGGGCATAATGAGCAGTTCTTC.

The V gene is TRBV5-6, the J gene TRBJ1-5; possibly TRBD1 for D (6 bases). Germline V CDR1 and CDR2: SGHDT, YYEEEE. The ends were cut back, 2 bases at V and 6 bases at J, with 9 bases in the middle. The CDR3 has 13 amino acids. As DNA, the CDR3 is TGTGCCAGCAGCTTAGGACAGTCTCAGCCCCAGCATTTT. Protein product: CASSLGQSQPQHF.

V is TRBV4-2 and J is TRBJ1-1; D unclear. Germline CDR1 reads LGHNA; CDR2 reads YNFKEQ. This CDR3 is 15 amino acids long. V was clipped by 4 bases and J by 5 bases, with 17 bases between them. CDR3 sequence reads: CASSPLTSAGTEAFF. The CDR3 coding sequence is TGTGCCAGCAGCCCTCTAACGTCGGCGGGGACTGAAGCTTTCTTT.

The rearrangement uses TRBV2 and TRBJ1-5; D gene uncertain. In germline, CDR1 is SNHLY, CDR2 FYNNEI. This CDR3 is built from 15 residues. V lost 8 bases to trimming and J lost 2 bases, with 16 bases between them. CDR3 nucleotides: TGTGCCAGCCGCCAGGAGGCCTATGGCAATCAGCCCCAGCATTTT. Translating gives CASRQEAYGNQPQHF.

This chain uses TRBV6-2 or TRBV6-3 with TRBJ2-6; tentative D call: TRBD2 (6 bases). V was shortened by 5 bases and J by 0 bases, with 11 bases between the two germline ends. The CDR3 consists of 16 residues. The germline V gene encodes CDR1 MNHEY and CDR2 SVGEGT. Here the CDR3 reads CASSSAGSSGANVLTF. Written as DNA, the CDR3 is TGTGCCAGCAGTAGTGCGGGGTCCTCTGGGGCCAACGTCCTGACTTTC.

The gene calls are TRBV7-2 and TRBJ2-7; D is perhaps TRBD1 (6 bases). V lost 6 bases and J 2 bases, leaving 17 bases between the germline ends. The CDR3 loop spans 15 amino acids. Germline V gene lookup returns CDR1 SGHTA and CDR2 FQGNSA. DNA for the CDR3: TGTGCCAGCAGTGAACTCGGGACACAAGCCTACGAGCAGTACTTC. Translated: CASSELGTQAYEQYF.

The V call is TRBV5-1, the J call TRBJ2-5, with a possible D match to TRBD2 (6 bases). Germline V lookup: CDR1 SGHRS, CDR2 YFSETQ. V was clipped by 1 base and J by 4 bases, with 14 bases between them. CDR3 length: 15 amino acids. The CDR3 coding sequence is TGCGCCAGCAGCTTGACGGGAGCGGTAGGAGAGACCCAGTACTTC. Residues: CASSLTGAVGETQYF.

The gene calls are TRBV6-5 and TRBJ2-1, with no clear D. Germline assignment: CDR1 MNHEY and CDR2 SVGAGI. Between the trimmed V and J ends, which lost 0 bases and 0 bases, there was a span of 9 bases. There are 16 residues in the CDR3. In DNA, the CDR3 is TGTGCCAGCAGTTACTCGAGCGCAAGCTCCTACAATGAGCAGTTCTTC. Translating it yields CASSYSSASSYNEQFF.

This clone was seen only a few times. The chain combines TRBV10-3 with TRBJ1-2, with a possible D match to TRBD1 (6 bases). Germline loops: CDR1 ENHRY, CDR2 SYGVKD. The CDR3 extends over 12 amino acids. Trimming took 7 bases from V and 8 from J, leaving 14 bases between them. Written as DNA, the CDR3 is TGTGCCATCATCGGCAGGGGCGTGGGCTACACCTTC. Residues: CAIIGRGVGYTF.

The rearrangement links TRBV7-8 to TRBJ1-1, with D uncertain. Deletions cut 5 bases from V and 1 base from J, with 14 bases between. Germline V gene data show CDR1 as SGHVS and CDR2 as FQNEAQ. The CDR3 runs 15 residues. CDR3 sequence reads: CASSLNPTRNTEAFF. For the CDR3, the DNA is TGTGCCAGCAGCCTAAACCCAACAAGGAACACTGAAGCTTTCTTT.

The chain couples TRBV7-2 to TRBJ1-1; 7 nucleotides agree with TRBD1. CDR1 and CDR2 (germline): SGHTA, FQGNSA. The CDR3 runs to 14 residues. The V gene end was trimmed by 1 base and the J gene end by 5 bases; junction bases not matched to a gene: 4. The CDR3 region has the DNA TGTGCCAGCAGCTTAGTGGGACAGATAACTGAAGCTTTCTTT. This codes for CASSLVGQITEAFF.

The V and J genes are TRBV11-3 and TRBJ2-1; 10 nucleotides line up with TRBD2. The CDR3 loop spans 13 amino acids. Looked up from germline, CDR1 is SGHNT and CDR2 is YENEEA. V lost 5 bases, J lost 8 bases, and 3 bases stayed unmatched. The CDR3 protein is CASSQTSGHEQFF. The CDR3 DNA reads as TGTGCCAGCAGCCAGACTAGCGGGCATGAGCAGTTCTTC.

The chain combines TRBV3-1 (or the pseudogene TRBV3-2) with TRBJ2-1, with 10 positions matching TRBD2. Germline V gives CDR1 LGHDT, CDR2 YNNKEL (reference sequence). This CDR3 is built from 12 residues. J gave up 15 bases and V 5 bases, and 7 bases lay outside the gene matches. The CDR3 sequence is CASSSLAGAAFF. CDR3 in DNA: TGTGCCAGCAGCTCTCTAGCGGGAGCCGCGTTCTTC.

The chain recombines TRBV6-5 with TRBJ2-1, with 13 positions matching TRBD2. The germline V gene encodes CDR1 MNHEY and CDR2 SVGAGI. V gave up 4 bases and J gave up 5 bases; unmatched junction bases: 5. There are 16 residues in the CDR3. This CDR3 is CASSSVTSGGHNEQFF. The CDR3 DNA is TGTGCCAGCAGTTCGGTGACTAGCGGGGGGCACAATGAGCAGTTCTTC.

The chain carries TRBV5-8 and TRBJ2-1; no clear D. CDR3 length: 14 amino acids. The V end was cut by 0 bases, the J end by 4 bases, with 8 bases between. Germline lookup yields CDR1 SGHTS and CDR2 YDEGEE. The CDR3 DNA follows: TGTGCCAGCAGCTTGGGACTTGCATACAATGAGCAGTTCTTC. It translates to CASSLGLAYNEQFF.

CDR3 sequence reads: CASSEWGGGTYNEQFF. CDR3 coding DNA: TGCGCCAGCAGTGAGTGGGGGGGAGGGACATACAATGAGCAGTTCTTC. The chain has TRBV10-2 and TRBJ2-1, with D possibly matching TRBD2 (7 bases). The V gene lost 1 base and the J gene lost 4 bases, with 14 bases spanning the gap. Germline values: CDR1 WSHSY, CDR2 SAAADI. The CDR3 consists of 16 residues.